Listed below are T cell receptor beta chains from one sample, sequenced in a study of CD4+ T cells in melanoma. The method was immunoSEQ multiplex PCR; TCRdb's version includes in-frame clones alone and lacks a portion of them. The top ten clones hold 15% to 20% of a sample with some 13,000 clones, 60% to 85% of them seen once. Material for sequencing was cells from a culture (not recorded whether cultured in vitro). The receptors were sampled from a human donor with melanoma. Both conserved end residues are part of each CDR3. A D gene is named only where the DNA matches it firmly. Clone size is stated in some rows and not others, as once, few, many or a class when expanded.

>TRBV7-8|once|TRBD1|TRBJ1-2|15
TGTGCCAGCAGCTCTCGGCTGGGCAGGGGGCATGGCTACACCTTC
CASSSRLGRGHGYTF
>TRBV13|NA|NA|TRBJ2-2|14
TGTGCCAGCGGGCCGGGTGATCGGGAGCGGGAGCTGTTTTTT
CASGPGDRERELFF
>TRBV7-3|NA|TRBD2|TRBJ2-3|16
TGTGCCAGCAGCTACGGGACTAGCGGGGGCACAGATACGCAGTATTTT
CASSYGTSGGTDTQYF
>TRBV5-1|few|TRBD1|TRBJ1-2|13
TGCGCCAGCAACCTGGACAGGGAAGACGGCTACACCTTC
CASNLDREDGYTF
>TRBV18|NA|TRBD1|TRBJ2-7|17
TGTGCCAGCTCACCACTGGGGGCCGGGACAGGGGGCGCCGAGCAGTACTTC
CASSPLGAGTGGAEQYF
>TRBV30|NA|TRBD1|TRBJ1-3|13
TGTGCCTGGAAACCGGGACAGGGAAACACCATATATTTT
CAWKPGQGNTIYF
>TRBV7-2|NA|NA|TRBJ2-7|13
TGTGCCAGCAGCCCCAGCGTGGGTTACGAGCAGTACTTC
CASSPSVGYEQYF
>TRBV29-1|NA|NA|TRBJ2-2|13
TGCAGCGTTGACTCGGACAGAGGTCGGGAGCTGTTTTTT
CSVDSDRGRELFF
>TRBV10-3|NA|TRBD1|TRBJ1-6|15
TGTGCCATCAGTGGTTCCCCAGGGGGAAATTCACCCCTCCACTTT
CAISGSPGGNSPLHF
>TRBV30|NA|NA|TRBJ2-7|12
TGTGCCTGGAGTGTACCTGGCTACGAGCAGTACTTC
CAWSVPGYEQYF
>TRBV5-4|NA|NA|TRBJ2-7|15
TGTGCCAGCAGCTTTTACGACAGAAGGGAAGGCGAGCAGTACTTC
CASSFYDRREGEQYF
>TRBV27|NA|NA|TRBJ1-2|11
TGTGCCAGCAGCGAGTCTAGAGGCTACACCTTC
CASSESRGYTF
>TRBV2|NA|NA|TRBJ2-7|12
TGTGCCAGCTTATTGGGGGCTTACGAGCAGTACTTC
CASLLGAYEQYF
>TRBV27|NA|NA|TRBJ2-3|14
TGTGCCAGCAGTTTCGGCCCCCTGAGAGGTACGCAGTATTTT
CASSFGPLRGTQYF
>TRBV5-6|NA|TRBD1|TRBJ1-1|15
TGTGCCAGCAGCTCTACAGGGGGCGCTTACACTGAAGCTTTCTTT
CASSSTGGAYTEAFF
>TRBV9|NA|NA|TRBJ1-1|15
TGTGCCAGCAGCGTAGTGGGAGGGACGAACACTGAAGCTTTCTTT
CASSVVGGTNTEAFF
>TRBV6-5|NA|NA|TRBJ1-1|13
TGTGCCAGCCGTAAAGTCGTTAGTCCTATTATAATCTTT
CASRKVVSPIIIF
>TRBV4-1|few|NA|TRBJ1-6|15
TGCGCCAGCAGCCAAGGAGGGGTCCTAAATTCACCCCTCCACTTT
CASSQGGVLNSPLHF
>TRBV7-2|NA|NA|TRBJ1-6|15
TGTGCCAGCAGCTTCTTGAGGGGTCTTAATTCACCCCTCCACTTT
CASSFLRGLNSPLHF
>TRBV6-4|NA|NA|TRBJ2-7|14
TGTGCCAGCAGTGAACGGGGGAAATTCGACGAGCAGTACTTC
CASSERGKFDEQYF
>TRBV5-6|once|NA|TRBJ1-5|15
TGTGCCAGCAGTCGCGGGACTTATAGCAATCAGCCCCAGCATTTT
CASSRGTYSNQPQHF
>TRBV7-3|NA|TRBD2|TRBJ2-2|15
TGTGCCAGCAGCTTAACGGGACTAGCGAATGGGGAGCTGTTTTTT
CASSLTGLANGELFF
>TRBV30|NA|NA|TRBJ1-2|15
TGTGCCTGGAGTGTCGGGCGGGAGGGGGGCGGAGGCTACACCTTC
CAWSVGREGGGGYTF